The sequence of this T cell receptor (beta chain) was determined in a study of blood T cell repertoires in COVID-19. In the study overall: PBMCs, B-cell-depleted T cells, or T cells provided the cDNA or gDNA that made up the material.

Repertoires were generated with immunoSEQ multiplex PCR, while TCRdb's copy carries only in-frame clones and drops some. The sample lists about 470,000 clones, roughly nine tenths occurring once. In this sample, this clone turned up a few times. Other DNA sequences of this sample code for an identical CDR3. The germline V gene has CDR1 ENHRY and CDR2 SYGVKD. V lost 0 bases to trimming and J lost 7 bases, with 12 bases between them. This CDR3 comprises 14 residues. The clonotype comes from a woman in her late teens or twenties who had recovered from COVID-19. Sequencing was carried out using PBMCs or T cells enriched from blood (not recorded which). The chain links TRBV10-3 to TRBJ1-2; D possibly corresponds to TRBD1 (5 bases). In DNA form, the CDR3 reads TGTGCCATCAGTGAGTCGGGAGGGGATGGTGGCTACACCTTC. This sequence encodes CAISESGGDGGYTF.